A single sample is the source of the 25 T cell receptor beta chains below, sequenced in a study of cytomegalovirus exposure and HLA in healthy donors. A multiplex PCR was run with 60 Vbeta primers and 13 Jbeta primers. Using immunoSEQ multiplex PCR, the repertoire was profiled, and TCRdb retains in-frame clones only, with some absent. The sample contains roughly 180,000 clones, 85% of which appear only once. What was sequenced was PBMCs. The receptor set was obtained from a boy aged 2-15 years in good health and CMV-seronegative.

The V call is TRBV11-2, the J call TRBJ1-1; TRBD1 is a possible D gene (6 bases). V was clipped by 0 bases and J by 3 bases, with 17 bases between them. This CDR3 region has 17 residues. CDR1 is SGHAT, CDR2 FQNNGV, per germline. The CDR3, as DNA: TGTGCCAGCAGCTTAGAAAGCCCTCGTAAGGGGGACACTGAAGCTTTCTTT. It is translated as CASSLESPRKGDTEAFF.

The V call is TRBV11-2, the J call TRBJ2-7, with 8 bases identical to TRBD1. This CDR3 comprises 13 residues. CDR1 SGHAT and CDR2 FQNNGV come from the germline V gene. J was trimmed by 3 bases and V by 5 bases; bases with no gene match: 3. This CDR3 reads CASSPGGSYEQYF. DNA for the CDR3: TGTGCCAGCAGCCCAGGGGGCAGCTACGAGCAGTACTTC.

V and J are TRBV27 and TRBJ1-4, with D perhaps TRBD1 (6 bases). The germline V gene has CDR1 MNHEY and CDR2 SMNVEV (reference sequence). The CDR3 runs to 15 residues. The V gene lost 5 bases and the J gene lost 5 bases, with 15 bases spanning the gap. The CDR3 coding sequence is TGTGCCAGCAGTGCCAACAGGGACGCAAATGAAAAACTGTTTTTT. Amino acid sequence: CASSANRDANEKLFF.

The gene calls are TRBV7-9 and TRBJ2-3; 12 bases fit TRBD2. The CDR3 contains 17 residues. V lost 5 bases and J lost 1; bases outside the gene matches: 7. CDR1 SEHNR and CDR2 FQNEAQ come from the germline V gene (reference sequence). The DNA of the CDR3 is TGTGCCAGCAGCCCCCGTCGGACTAGCGGGGGCACAGATACGCAGTATTTT. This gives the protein CASSPRRTSGGTDTQYF.

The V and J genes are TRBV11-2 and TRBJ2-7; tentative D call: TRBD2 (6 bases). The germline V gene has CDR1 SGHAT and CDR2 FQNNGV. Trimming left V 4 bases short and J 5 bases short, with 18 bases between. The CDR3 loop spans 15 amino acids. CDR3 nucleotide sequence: TGTGCCAGCAGCTCTGGCGGGACTCCACGGCACGAGCAGTACTTC. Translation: CASSSGGTPRHEQYF.

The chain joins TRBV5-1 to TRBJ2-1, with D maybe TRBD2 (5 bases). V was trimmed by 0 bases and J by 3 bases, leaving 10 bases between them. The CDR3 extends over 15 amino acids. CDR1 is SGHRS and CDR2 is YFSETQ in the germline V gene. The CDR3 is CASSLGTSLYNEQFF. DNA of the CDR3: TGCGCCAGCAGCTTGGGGACTTCCCTCTACAATGAGCAGTTCTTC.

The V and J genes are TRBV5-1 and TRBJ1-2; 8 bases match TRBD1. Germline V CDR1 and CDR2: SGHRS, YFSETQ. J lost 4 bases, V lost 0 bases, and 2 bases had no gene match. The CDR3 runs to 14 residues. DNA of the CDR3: TGCGCCAGCAGCTTGGACAGGGGGGGCTATGGCTACACCTTC. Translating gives CASSLDRGGYGYTF.

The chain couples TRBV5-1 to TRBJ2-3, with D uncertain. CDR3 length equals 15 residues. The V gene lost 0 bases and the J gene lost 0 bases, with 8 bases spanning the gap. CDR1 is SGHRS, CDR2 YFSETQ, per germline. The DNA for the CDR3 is TGCGCCAGCAGCTTGGGACAATCTAGCACAGATACGCAGTATTTT. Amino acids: CASSLGQSSTDTQYF.

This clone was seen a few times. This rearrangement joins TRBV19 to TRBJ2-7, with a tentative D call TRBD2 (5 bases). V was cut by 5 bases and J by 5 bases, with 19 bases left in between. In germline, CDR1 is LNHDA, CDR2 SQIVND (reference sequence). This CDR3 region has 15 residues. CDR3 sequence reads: CASSLAGQPQDEQYF. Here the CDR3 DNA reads TGTGCCAGTAGTCTGGCGGGTCAGCCCCAGGACGAGCAGTACTTC.

CDR3 sequence: CASSGDFVTQPQHF. CDR3 bases: TGTGCCAGCAGCGGGGACTTTGTTACTCAGCCCCAGCATTTT. This chain uses TRBV7-8 with TRBJ1-5; D may be TRBD1 (5 bases). Trimming took off 5 bases at V and 6 bases at J, with 14 bases between the two ends. CDR3 length: 14 residues. The germline V gene encodes CDR1 SGHVS and CDR2 FQNEAQ.

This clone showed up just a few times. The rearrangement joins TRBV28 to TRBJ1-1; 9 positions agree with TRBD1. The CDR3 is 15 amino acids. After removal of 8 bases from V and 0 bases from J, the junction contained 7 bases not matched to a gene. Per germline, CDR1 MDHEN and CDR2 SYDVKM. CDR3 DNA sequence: TGTGCCAGCGCATACAGGGGGCCGGTGAACACTGAAGCTTTCTTT. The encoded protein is CASAYRGPVNTEAFF.

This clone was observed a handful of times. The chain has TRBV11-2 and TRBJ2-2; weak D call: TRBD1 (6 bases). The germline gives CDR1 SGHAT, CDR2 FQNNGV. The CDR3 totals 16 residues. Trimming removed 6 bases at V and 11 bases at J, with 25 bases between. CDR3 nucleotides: TGTGCCAGCAGACAAGCTGGACAGAGCTACCAATACGAGCTGTTTTTT. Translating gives CASRQAGQSYQYELFF.

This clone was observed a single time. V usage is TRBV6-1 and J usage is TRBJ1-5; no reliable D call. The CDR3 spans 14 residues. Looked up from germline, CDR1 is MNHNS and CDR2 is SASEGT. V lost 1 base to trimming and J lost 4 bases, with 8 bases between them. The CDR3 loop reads CASSEGETNQPQHF. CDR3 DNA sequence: TGTGCCAGCAGTGAAGGGGAGACAAATCAGCCCCAGCATTTT.

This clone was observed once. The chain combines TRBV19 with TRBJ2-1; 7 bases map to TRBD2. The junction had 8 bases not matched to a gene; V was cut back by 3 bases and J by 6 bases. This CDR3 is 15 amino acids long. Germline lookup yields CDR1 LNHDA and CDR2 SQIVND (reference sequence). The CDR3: CASSMGREFVNEQFF. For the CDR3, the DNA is TGTGCCAGTAGTATGGGGCGGGAGTTCGTCAATGAGCAGTTCTTC.

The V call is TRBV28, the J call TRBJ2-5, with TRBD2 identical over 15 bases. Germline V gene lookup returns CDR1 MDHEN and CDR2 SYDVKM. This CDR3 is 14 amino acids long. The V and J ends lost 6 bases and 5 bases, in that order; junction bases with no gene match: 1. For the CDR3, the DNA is TGTGCCAGCAGGGGGACTAGCGGGGGGGAGACCCAGTACTTC. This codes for CASRGTSGGETQYF. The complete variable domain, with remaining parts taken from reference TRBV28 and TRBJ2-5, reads DVKVTQSSRYLVKRTGEKVFLECVQDMDHENMFWYRQDPGLGLRLIYFSYDVKMKEKGDIPEGYSVSREKKERFSLILESASTNQTSMYLCASRGTSGGETQYFGPGTRLLVL.

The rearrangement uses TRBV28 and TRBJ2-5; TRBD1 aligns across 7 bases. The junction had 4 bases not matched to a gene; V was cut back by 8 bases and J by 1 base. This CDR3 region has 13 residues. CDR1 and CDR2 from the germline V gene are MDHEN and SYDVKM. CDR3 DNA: TGTGCCAGCTGCCAGGGGGTCCAAGAGACCCAGTACTTC. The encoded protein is CASCQGVQETQYF.

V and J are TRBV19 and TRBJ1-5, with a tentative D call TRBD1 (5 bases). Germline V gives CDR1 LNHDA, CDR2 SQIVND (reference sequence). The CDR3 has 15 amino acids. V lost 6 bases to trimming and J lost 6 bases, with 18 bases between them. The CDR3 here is CASSIGRVLFQPQHF. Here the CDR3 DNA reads TGTGCCAGTAGCATCGGCAGGGTTTTATTTCAGCCCCAGCATTTT.

The DNA for the CDR3 is TGTGCCAGCAGATTCGGACAGGGAGTCCTAGCTAACTATGGCTACACCTTC. Its translation is CASRFGQGVLANYGYTF. This rearrangement joins TRBV5-4 to TRBJ1-2, with TRBD1 matching over 8 bases. V lost 5 bases, J lost 0 bases, and 12 bases stayed unmatched. CDR3 length: 17 residues. The germline V gene has CDR1 SGHNT and CDR2 YYREEE (reference sequence).

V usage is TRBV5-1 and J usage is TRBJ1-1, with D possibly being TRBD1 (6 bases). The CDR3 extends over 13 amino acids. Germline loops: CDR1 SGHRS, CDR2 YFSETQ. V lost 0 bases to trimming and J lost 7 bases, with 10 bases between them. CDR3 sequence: CASSLAGQLEAFF. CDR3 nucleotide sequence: TGCGCCAGCAGCTTGGCCGGACAGCTTGAAGCTTTCTTT.

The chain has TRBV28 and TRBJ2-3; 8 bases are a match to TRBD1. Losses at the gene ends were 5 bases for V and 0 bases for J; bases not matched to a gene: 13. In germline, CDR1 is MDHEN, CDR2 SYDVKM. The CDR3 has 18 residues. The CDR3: CASSLTGTGTPSTDTQYF. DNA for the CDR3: TGTGCCAGCAGTCTAACCGGGACAGGCACCCCTAGCACAGATACGCAGTATTTT.

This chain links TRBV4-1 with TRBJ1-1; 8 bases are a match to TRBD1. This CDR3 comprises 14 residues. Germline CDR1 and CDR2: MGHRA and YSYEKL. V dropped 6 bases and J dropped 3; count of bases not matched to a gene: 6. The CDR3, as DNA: TGCGCCAGCAGTCACAGGGGGGGATACACTGAAGCTTTCTTT. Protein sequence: CASSHRGGYTEAFF.

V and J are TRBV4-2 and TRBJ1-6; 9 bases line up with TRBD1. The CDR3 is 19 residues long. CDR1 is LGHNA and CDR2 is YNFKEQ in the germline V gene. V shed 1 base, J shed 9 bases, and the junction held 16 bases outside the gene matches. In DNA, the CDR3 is TGTGCCAGCAGCCAAGCGGGAGGGTCCTCGACAGGGGGAAGTTCACCCCTCCACTTT. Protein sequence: CASSQAGGSSTGGSSPLHF.

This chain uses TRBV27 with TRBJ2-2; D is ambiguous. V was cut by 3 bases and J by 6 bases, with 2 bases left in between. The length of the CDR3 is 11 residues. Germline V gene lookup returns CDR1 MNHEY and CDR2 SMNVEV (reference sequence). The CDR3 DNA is TGTGCCAGCAGTTTCTCCGGGGAGCTGTTTTTT. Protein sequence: CASSFSGELFF.

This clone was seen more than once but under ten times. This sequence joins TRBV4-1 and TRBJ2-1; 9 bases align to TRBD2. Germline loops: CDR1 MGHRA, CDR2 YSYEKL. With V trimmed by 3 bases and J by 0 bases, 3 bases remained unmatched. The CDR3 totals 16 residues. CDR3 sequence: CASSHLAGSSYNEQFF. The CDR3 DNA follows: TGCGCCAGCAGCCACCTAGCGGGATCCTCCTACAATGAGCAGTTCTTC.

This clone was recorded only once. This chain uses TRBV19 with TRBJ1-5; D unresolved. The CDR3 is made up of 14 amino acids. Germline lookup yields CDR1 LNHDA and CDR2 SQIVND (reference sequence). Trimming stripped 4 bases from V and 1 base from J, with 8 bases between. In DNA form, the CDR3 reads TGTGCCAGTAGTAGGGAGGAGAGCAATCAGCCCCAGCATTTT. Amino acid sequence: CASSREESNQPQHF.